The sequence of this T cell receptor (beta chain) was determined in a study of T cell repertoires in cytomegalovirus infection. In the study overall: The authors used CMV epitopes that were HLA-C-restricted (recently identified) and HLA-B-restricted (well studied). TCR beta signatures that were public indicated CMV infection and matching HLA type.

MiXCR was run by TCRdb on the reads, yielding one entry per CDR3 protein. The repertoire holds roughly 350,000 distinct CDR3 sequences, about a third seen once, with approximately 15% in the top ten. Findings and limits, study-wide: Summed public TCR beta family frequency identified CMV carriers bearing the relevant HLA. HLA-C-restricted, CMV-specific TCR beta clonotypes were dominant ex vivo.

The V gene end was trimmed by 5 bases and the J gene end by 4 bases; junction bases not matched to a gene: 3. Germline V gives CDR1 SEHNR, CDR2 FQNEAQ (reference sequence). The CDR3 is 13 residues long. The table lists this clonotype with a few counts. What it binds is not known. The input for sequencing was cultured PBMCs, taken from culture after CMV antigen stimulation. The TCR comes from a human donor in good health (CMV status not recorded). Some clones in this sample may be carry-over from other donors' samples. The chain combines TRBV7-9 with TRBJ1-1, with TRBD1 identical over 8 bases. CDR3 protein: CASSAGQGTEAFF. The CDR3 coding sequence is TGTGCCAGCAGCGCCGGACAGGGCACTGAAGCTTTCTTT. Looking up the rest from reference TRBV7-9 and TRBJ1-1 gives the full variable domain: DTGVSQNPRHKITKRGQNVTFRCDPISEHNRLYWYRQTLGQGPEFLTYFQNEAQLEKSRLLSDRFSAERPKGSFSTLEIQRTEQGDSAMYLCASSAGQGTEAFFGQGTRLTVV.